These 24 T cell receptor beta chains originate from one sample sequenced in a study of blood T cells in healthy people across ages. Primers used in a second PCR of roughly 7 to 12 cycles were a sample-barcoded 5' primer and a J-beta primer mix. One entry per CDR3 protein, called by TCRdb with MiXCR from the 5' RACE reads. The table records 850,000 or so distinct CDR3 sequences, 25% to 30% of them present only once. Material: blood. The receptors derive from a woman over 75 in good health.

This clonotype has at least ten counts. This chain joins TRBV28 and TRBJ2-4; the D gene is possibly TRBD1 (6 bases). The CDR3 has 16 residues. V gave up 1 base and J gave up 0 bases, with 10 bases separating them. Germline values: CDR1 MDHEN, CDR2 SYDVKM. As DNA, the CDR3 is TGTGCCAGCAGTTTATTCGCAGGGGTAGCCAAAAACATTCAGTACTTC. It specifies CASSLFAGVAKNIQYF.

Here the CDR3 reads CSARGEWGFSNQPQHF. CDR3 DNA sequence: TGCAGTGCTAGAGGGGAGTGGGGCTTTAGCAATCAGCCCCAGCATTTT. The gene calls are TRBV20-1 and TRBJ1-5, with a weak D call TRBD1 (5 bases). Germline CDR1 reads DFQATT; CDR2 reads SNEGSKA (reference sequence). The CDR3 extends over 16 amino acids. With 1 base removed from V and 0 bases from J, the gap between germline ends came to 13 bases.

This clonotype was counted ten times or more. The CDR3 DNA reads TGTGCCAGCACCCCAGGGGGTGAGTCCTACAATGAGCAGTTCTTC. Amino acid sequence: CASTPGGESYNEQFF. The V call is TRBV6-6, the J call TRBJ2-1, with TRBD1 matching 7 bases. There are 15 residues in the CDR3. CDR1 MNHNY and CDR2 SVGAGI come from the germline V gene (reference sequence). V lost 7 bases to trimming and J lost 1 base; unmatched junction nucleotides: 7.

There are a few counts of this clonotype. The chain couples TRBV11-2 to TRBJ2-3, with D possibly being TRBD1 (6 bases). Trimming took off 6 bases at V and 6 bases at J, with 13 bases between the two ends. This CDR3 comprises 13 residues. CDR1 is SGHAT, CDR2 FQNNGV, per germline. The CDR3 sequence is CASRIQGADTQYF. In nucleotides, the CDR3 is TGTGCCAGCAGGATACAGGGTGCGGATACGCAGTATTTT. Drawing the rest from reference TRBV11-2 and TRBJ2-3, the complete variable domain is EAGVAQSPRYKIIEKRQSVAFWCNPISGHATLYWYQQILGQGPKLLIQFQNNGVVDDSQLPKDRFSAERLKGVDSTLKIQPAKLEDSAVYLCASRIQGADTQYFGPGTRLTVL.

This clonotype has more than one count but fewer than ten. A much larger clone differs from this one at a single base, so this may be a read error. J is TRBJ2-3 and V is TRBV6-2 or TRBV6-3; 11 bases are shared with TRBD2. The CDR3 covers 13 residues. The germline V gene encodes CDR1 MNHEY and CDR2 SVGEGT. V shed 5 bases, J shed 9 bases, and the junction held 4 bases outside the gene matches. The CDR3 DNA follows: TGTGCCAGCAGTCCCGGGACTAGCGGCACGCAGTATTTT. Protein product: CASSPGTSGTQYF.

The chain uses TRBV11-2 and TRBJ2-4; possibly TRBD1 for D (6 bases). V was cut by 5 bases and J by 3 bases, with 14 bases left in between. The CDR3 is made up of 15 amino acids. CDR1 is SGHAT, CDR2 FQNNGV, per germline. CDR3 sequence reads: CASSERQANKNIQYF. Here the CDR3 DNA reads TGTGCCAGCAGCGAAAGACAGGCCAACAAAAACATTCAGTACTTC.

The rearrangement uses TRBV4-2 and TRBJ2-1; D is possibly TRBD1 or TRBD2 (6 bases each). V gave up 0 bases and J gave up 7 bases, with 10 bases separating them. The CDR3 runs to 14 residues. Looked up from germline, CDR1 is LGHNA and CDR2 is YNFKEQ. The CDR3 sequence: CASSQELGGNEQFF. The CDR3 DNA follows: TGTGCCAGCAGCCAAGAATTAGGGGGGAATGAGCAGTTCTTC.

This clonotype showed up many times. The rearrangement links TRBV5-5 to TRBJ2-1, with 11 bases identical to TRBD2. This CDR3 contains 16 residues. J lost 5 bases, V lost 0 bases, and 4 bases had no gene match. The germline CDR1 and CDR2 sequences are SGHKS and YYEKEE (reference sequence). CDR3 protein: CASSLALAGGDNEQFF. DNA of the CDR3: TGTGCCAGCAGCTTGGCCCTAGCGGGGGGAGACAATGAGCAGTTCTTC.

In DNA, the CDR3 is TGTGCCGGCATGAGTAGCAATGAGCAGTTCTTC. It yields the protein CAGMSSNEQFF. V usage is TRBV3-1 and J usage is TRBJ2-1, with D uncertain. Germline assignment: CDR1 LGHDT and CDR2 YNNKEL (reference sequence). The CDR3 spans 11 residues. V lost 11 bases and J lost 6, with 11 bases in between.

The CDR3 here is CASRERTHGGTYEQYF. In DNA form, the CDR3 reads TGTGCCAGCAGGGAGCGGACTCACGGAGGAACCTACGAGCAGTACTTC. The rearrangement joins TRBV6-2 or TRBV6-3 to TRBJ2-4; D is perhaps TRBD2 (5 bases). The DNA end is a closer match to TRBJ2-7, so the J assignment may be wrong. Per the germline V gene, CDR1 is MNHEY and CDR2 is SVGEGT. This CDR3 contains 16 residues.

Note on this clonotype: This may stem from a read error, because a much larger clone lies one nucleotide away. In this CDR3 the conserved last residue, phenylalanine or tryptophan, is missing, so a read error is likely. This chain uses TRBV6-1 with TRBJ2-6, with D hard to call. From germline, CDR1 is MNHNS and CDR2 SASEGT. The CDR3 extends over 16 amino acids. V shed 0 bases and J shed 1 base, with 7 bases lying between them. The CDR3 is CASSEALGSGANVLTC. CDR3 DNA: TGTGCCAGCAGTGAAGCGCTAGGGTCTGGGGCCAACGTCCTGACTTGC.

The genes are TRBV7-9 and TRBJ2-7; weak D call: TRBD1 (6 bases). The germline gives CDR1 SEHNR, CDR2 FQNEAQ (reference sequence). The CDR3 has 13 amino acids. Trimming removed 5 bases at V and 9 bases at J, with 17 bases between. The DNA for the CDR3 is TGTGCCAGCAGCACCCAGATAGACAGGATGCAGTACTTC. The encoded protein is CASSTQIDRMQYF.

The CDR3 sequence is CSAMGTGFYNEQYF. The CDR3 DNA is TGCAGTGCTATGGGGACAGGGTTCTACAATGAGCAGTACTTC. The V gene is TRBV20-1, the J gene TRBJ2-5; TRBD1 aligns across 9 bases. CDR1 DFQATT and CDR2 SNEGSKA come from the germline V gene (reference sequence). V gave up 4 bases and J gave up 11 bases; unmatched junction bases: 14. The length of the CDR3 is 14 residues.

With regard to this clonotype: This may come from a read error, since a much larger clone is one base off. The CDR3 DNA sequence: TGTGCCAGCAGCAAACTGGGACTAGCGGTAGTAGAGCAGTTCTTC. Its protein product is CASSKLGLAVVEQFF. V is TRBV14 and J is TRBJ2-1; 11 nucleotides match TRBD2. In germline, CDR1 is SGHDN, CDR2 FVKESK. There are 15 residues in the CDR3. V lost 5 bases and J lost 10; bases outside the gene matches: 10.

There are many counts of this clonotype. The rearrangement uses TRBV20-1 and TRBJ1-6; D perhaps matches TRBD1 (6 bases). V was trimmed by 4 bases and J by 7 bases, leaving 11 bases between them. The CDR3 loop spans 13 amino acids. The germline V gene has CDR1 DFQATT and CDR2 SNEGSKA (reference sequence). In nucleotides, the CDR3 is TGCAGTGCTAAAAGACAGGAAAATTCACCCCTCCACTTT. It translates to CSAKRQENSPLHF.

V usage is TRBV7-2 and J usage is TRBJ2-2, with TRBD1 as a possible D gene (6 bases). This CDR3 is 16 amino acids long. The germline gives CDR1 SGHTA, CDR2 FQGNSA. Trimming shortened V by 5 bases and J by 5 bases, and 18 bases separated the two germline ends. CDR3 bases: TGTGCCAGCAGCCCGGACAGTCCCGGCGATACCGGGGAGCTGTTTTTT. Translation gives CASSPDSPGDTGELFF.

Comments on this clonotype: One base away lies a much larger clone, so this may be a sequencing read error. The chain has TRBV28 and TRBJ1-2, with TRBD1 as a possible D gene (5 bases). This CDR3 has 13 residues. CDR1 and CDR2 from the germline V gene are MDHEN and SYDVKM. The CDR3 region is CASSSQGTYGYAF. Written as DNA, the CDR3 is TGTGCCAGCAGTTCCCAGGGTACCTATGGCTACGCCTTC.

There are a few counts of this clonotype. The chain employs TRBV5-5 and TRBJ2-6; the D is unclear. The CDR3 is 17 amino acids. CDR1 SGHKS and CDR2 YYEKEE come from the germline V gene (reference sequence). The V gene lost 0 bases and the J gene lost 0 bases, with 10 bases spanning the gap. The CDR3 sequence is CASSLVAGPSGANVLTF. In nucleotides, the CDR3 is TGTGCCAGCAGCTTGGTAGCTGGGCCCTCTGGGGCCAACGTCCTGACTTTC.

This clonotype came up a few times. This chain joins TRBV10-1 and TRBJ1-1; unclear D gene. The germline gives CDR1 WNHNN, CDR2 SYGVQD (reference sequence). The CDR3 contains 13 residues. Trimming cost V 5 bases and J 7 bases, with 14 bases left between them. The CDR3 here is CASSLVSKSEAFF. In nucleotides, the CDR3 is TGCGCCAGCAGTTTGGTTTCTAAGAGTGAAGCTTTCTTT.

This clonotype was picked up a small number of times. The chain combines TRBV11-2 with TRBJ1-2; the match to TRBD1 covers 9 bases. J was trimmed by 5 bases and V by 5 bases; bases with no gene match: 12. This CDR3 is built from 16 residues. Germline lookup yields CDR1 SGHAT and CDR2 FQNNGV. The CDR3 nucleotides read TGTGCCAGCAGCCCCCCCGGGACAGGGTTCCTTTATGGCTACACCTTC. Encoded protein: CASSPPGTGFLYGYTF.

This clonotype was picked up many times. The rearrangement uses TRBV28 and TRBJ1-2; tentatively, D is TRBD1 (5 bases). V lost 3 bases to trimming and J lost 5 bases, with 16 bases between them. The CDR3 runs 15 residues. Germline CDR1 reads MDHEN; CDR2 reads SYDVKM. DNA of the CDR3: TGTGCCAGCAGTTTGGGGGTGGGCAGAGGATATGGCTACACCTTC. This encodes CASSLGVGRGYGYTF.

This clonotype was seen repeatedly, ten times or more. In DNA, the CDR3 is TGCAGTGCTACTAGTGGCCTCCCGGAGTACGAGCAGTACTTC. Its translation: CSATSGLPEYEQYF. The chain employs TRBV20-1 and TRBJ2-7, with D unresolved. CDR1 DFQATT and CDR2 SNEGSKA come from the germline V gene (reference sequence). This CDR3 region has 14 residues. Between the trimmed V and J ends, which lost 4 bases and 4 bases, there was a span of 17 bases.

The rearrangement links TRBV15 to TRBJ1-4; the match to TRBD1 covers 9 bases. V lost 6 bases, J lost 9 bases, and 11 bases stayed unmatched. Germline CDR1 LNHNV, CDR2 YYDKDF (reference sequence). CDR3 length: 15 amino acids. In nucleotides, the CDR3 is TGTGCCACCAGTCCGGGGACAGGGAGATGGAAAAAACTGTTTTTT. Translated, it gives CATSPGTGRWKKLFF.

This chain links TRBV5-4 with TRBJ2-3; D uncertain. V dropped 0 bases and J dropped 2 bases, with 7 bases sitting between them. The CDR3 covers 14 residues. CDR1 and CDR2 from the germline V gene are SGHNT and YYREEE (reference sequence). CDR3 sequence: CASSLVRNTDTQYF. The CDR3 coding sequence is TGTGCCAGCAGCTTGGTTCGCAACACAGATACGCAGTATTTT.